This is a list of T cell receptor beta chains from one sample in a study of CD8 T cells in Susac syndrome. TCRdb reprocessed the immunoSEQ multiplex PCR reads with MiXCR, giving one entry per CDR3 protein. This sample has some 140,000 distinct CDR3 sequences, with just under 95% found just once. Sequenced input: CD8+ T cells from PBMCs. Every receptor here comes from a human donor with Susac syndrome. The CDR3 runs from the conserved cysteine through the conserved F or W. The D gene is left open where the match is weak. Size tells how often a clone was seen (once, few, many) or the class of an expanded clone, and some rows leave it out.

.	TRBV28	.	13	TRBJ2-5	TGTGCCAGCCGAAAGTTATCGGCGGAGACCCAGTACTTC	CASRKLSAETQYF
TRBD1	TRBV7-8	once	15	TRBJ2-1	TGTGCCAGCAGCCCCTGGACAGGGTCCTACAATGAGCAGTTCTTC	CASSPWTGSYNEQFF
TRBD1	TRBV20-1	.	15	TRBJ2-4	TGCAGTGCGAAGGGACAGACGATAGCCAAAAACATTCAGTACTTC	CSAKGQTIAKNIQYF
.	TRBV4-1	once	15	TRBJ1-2	TGCGCCAGCAGCCAAGATCCGGCTCGTACCGATGGCTACACCTTC	CASSQDPARTDGYTF
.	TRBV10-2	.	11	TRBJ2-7	TGCGCCAGCATGGAGGGCCACGAGCAGTACTTC	CASMEGHEQYF
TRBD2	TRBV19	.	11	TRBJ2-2	TGTGCCAGCCGGGGGGACGGGGAGCTGTTTTTT	CASRGDGELFF
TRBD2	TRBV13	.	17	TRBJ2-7	TGTGCCAGCAGCACCCGCGGGGGACCTTTAAGCTCCTACGAGCAGTACTTC	CASSTRGGPLSSYEQYF
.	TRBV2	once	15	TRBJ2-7	TGTGCCAGCATGAGTCAAGAGGGCCTCTCCTACGAGCAGTACTTC	CASMSQEGLSYEQYF
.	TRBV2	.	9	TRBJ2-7	TGTGCCAGCAGTGACGAGGGGTACTTC	CASSDEGYF
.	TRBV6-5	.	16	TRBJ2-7	TGTGCCAGCAGTTACTCGATGTCCGGGTGGGACTACGAGCAGTACTTC	CASSYSMSGWDYEQYF
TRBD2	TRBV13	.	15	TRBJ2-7	TGTGCCAGCAGCTCTGTAGCGGGAGGGCCGGGCGAGCAGTACTTC	CASSSVAGGPGEQYF
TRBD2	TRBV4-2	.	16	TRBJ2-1	TGTGCCAGCAGCCAAGAAAGTCTAGCGGGGGGCGGAGAGCAGTTCTTC	CASSQESLAGGGEQFF
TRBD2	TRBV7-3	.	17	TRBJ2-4	TGTGCCAGCAGCTCACCGGGACTAGCGGAGACCAAAAACATTCAGTACTTC	CASSSPGLAETKNIQYF
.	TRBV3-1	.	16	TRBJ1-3	TGTGCCAGCAGCCAAGGAGGACAGTACTCTGGAAACACCATATATTTT	CASSQGGQYSGNTIYF
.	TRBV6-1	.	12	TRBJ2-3	TGTGCCAGCCGTCCAGGTGCAGATACGCAGTATTTT	CASRPGADTQYF
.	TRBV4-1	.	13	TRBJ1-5	TGCGCCAGCAGCCAAGATTTACTGAGGCCCCGGCATTTT	CASSQDLLRPRHF
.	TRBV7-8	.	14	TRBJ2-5	TGTGCCAGCACCACAGGGAGGGCCTATGAGACCCAGTACTTC	CASTTGRAYETQYF
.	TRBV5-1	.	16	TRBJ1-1	TGCGCCAGCAGCTTGGCCGGGGAGCGAGCGAACACTGAAGCTTTCTTT	CASSLAGERANTEAFF
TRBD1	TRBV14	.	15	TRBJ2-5	TGTGCCAGCAGCCAGGACAGGGAACCACAAGAGACCCAGTACTTC	CASSQDREPQETQYF
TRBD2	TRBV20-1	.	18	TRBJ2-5	TGCAGTGCAAGGGGGACTAGCGGGGGCCCCCTCGATCAAGAGACCCAGTACTTC	CSARGTSGGPLDQETQYF
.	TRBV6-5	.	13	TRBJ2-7	TGTGCCAGCAGTGACAGCAGCTCCTACGAGCAGTACTTC	CASSDSSSYEQYF
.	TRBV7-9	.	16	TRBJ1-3	TGTGCCAGCACATCTAGGGGGAAGAGCTCTGGAAACACCATATATTTT	CASTSRGKSSGNTIYF
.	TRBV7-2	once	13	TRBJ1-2	TGTGCCAGCAGCTTAGGCAGGGACTATGGCTACACCTTC	CASSLGRDYGYTF
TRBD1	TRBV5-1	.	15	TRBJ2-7	TGCGCCAGCAGCCTAGGGACAGGGTCTACCTACGAGCAGTACTTC	CASSLGTGSTYEQYF
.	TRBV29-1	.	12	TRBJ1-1	TGCAGCGGTAAGGGGTTGAACACTGAAGCTTTCTTT	CSGKGLNTEAFF
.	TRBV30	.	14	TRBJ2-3	TGTGCCTGGTCAGGGACACCGAGCACAGATACGCAGTATTTT	CAWSGTPSTDTQYF
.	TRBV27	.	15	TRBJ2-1	TGTGCCAGCAGTTTAGGAGGGGGCCTTTACAATGAGCAGTTCTTC	CASSLGGGLYNEQFF
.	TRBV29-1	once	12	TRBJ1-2	TGCAGCGTTGTTGGGGAAGCGATTGGCTACACCTTC	CSVVGEAIGYTF
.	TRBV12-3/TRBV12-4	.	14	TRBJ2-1	TGTGCCAGCAGTTTAGATGACAGAGGAGTTTTTCAGTTCTTC	CASSLDDRGVFQFF
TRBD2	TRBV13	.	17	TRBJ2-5	TGTGCCAGCAGCCCCAGGGGGACTAGCGGGAGAGGAGAGACCCAGTACTTC	CASSPRGTSGRGETQYF
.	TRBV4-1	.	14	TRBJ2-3	TGCGCCAGCAGCCAAGTAGCGGATAAGGATACGCAGTATTTT	CASSQVADKDTQYF
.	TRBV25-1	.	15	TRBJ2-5	TGTGCCAGCAGAGAAGGAGGGGGGGACGGAGAGACCCAGTACTTC	CASREGGGDGETQYF
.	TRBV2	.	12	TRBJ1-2	TGTGCCAGCGGGCAAAACTCGTATGGCTACACCTTC	CASGQNSYGYTF
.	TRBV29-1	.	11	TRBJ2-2	TGCAGCGTTGATTCCACCGGGGAGCTGTTTTTT	CSVDSTGELFF
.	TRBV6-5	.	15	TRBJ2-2	TGTGCCAGCACTCGGGGTCAGCTAGGGGCCGGGGAGCTGTTTTTT	CASTRGQLGAGELFF
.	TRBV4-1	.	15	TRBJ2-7	TGCGCCAGCAGCCCCGGGGCGGCTCAGGGTTACGAGCAGTACTTC	CASSPGAAQGYEQYF
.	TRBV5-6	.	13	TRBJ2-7	TGTGCCAGCAGCTCGGGATCCCCGTTAGTTCCGTACTTC	CASSSGSPLVPYF
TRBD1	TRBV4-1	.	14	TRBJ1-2	TGCGCCAGCAGCGCACAGGGGGCTAACTATGGCTACACCTTC	CASSAQGANYGYTF
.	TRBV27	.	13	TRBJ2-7	TGTGCCAGCAGTGCAGGCATTTACTACGAGCAGTACTTC	CASSAGIYYEQYF
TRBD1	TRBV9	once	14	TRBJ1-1	TGTGCCAGCAGCGTTGGGACAGGGGGCTTTGCAGCTTTCTTT	CASSVGTGGFAAFF
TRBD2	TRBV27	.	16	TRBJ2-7	TGTGCCAGCAGTCTAAGGGTAGCGGGAGGGAGTTACGAGCAGTACTTC	CASSLRVAGGSYEQYF
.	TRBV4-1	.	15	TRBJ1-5	TGCGCCAGCAGCCACGTAGGGGCTAGCAATCAGCCCCAGCATTTT	CASSHVGASNQPQHF
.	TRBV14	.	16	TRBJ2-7	TGTGCCAGCAGCCAAGATGTAATGGCGCAGGCCTACGAGCAGTACTTC	CASSQDVMAQAYEQYF
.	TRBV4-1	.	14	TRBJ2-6	TGCGCCAGCAGCCAAGGGCCGAGGGCCAACGTCCTGACTTTC	CASSQGPRANVLTF
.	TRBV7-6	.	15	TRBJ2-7	TGTGCCAGCAGCTTAGACGGGCTGAGCTCCTACGAGCAGTACTTC	CASSLDGLSSYEQYF
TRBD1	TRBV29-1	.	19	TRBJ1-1	TGCAGCGTTGAAGATCCCCGATGGGAAGGTAAGGGGGCCTACACTGAAGCTTTCTTT	CSVEDPRWEGKGAYTEAFF
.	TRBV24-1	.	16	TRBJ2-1	TGTGCCACCAGTGATTTGGGAGCAGGGTCAGATGATGAGCAGTTCTTC	CATSDLGAGSDDEQFF
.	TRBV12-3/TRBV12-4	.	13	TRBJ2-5	TGTGCCAGCAGTGGAGACAGCAAAGAGACCCAGTACTTC	CASSGDSKETQYF
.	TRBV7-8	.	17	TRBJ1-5	TGTGCCAGCAGCTTGAGTGTTAGGCAGGATAGCAATCAGCCCCAGCATTTT	CASSLSVRQDSNQPQHF
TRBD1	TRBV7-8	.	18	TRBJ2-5	TGTGCCAGCAGCTTATCTGTGACAGGGACAACGGTGTGGGAGACCCAGTACTTC	CASSLSVTGTTVWETQYF
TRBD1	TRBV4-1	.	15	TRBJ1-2	TGCGCCAGCAGCCTGGGACAGGGAGATAACTATGGCTACACCTTC	CASSLGQGDNYGYTF
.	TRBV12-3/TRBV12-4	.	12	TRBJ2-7	TGTGCCAGCAGTCTGGGGGCGGTCGAGCAGTACTTC	CASSLGAVEQYF
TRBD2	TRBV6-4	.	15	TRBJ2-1	TGTGCCAGCAGTGACTCTCTAGCGGCGTACAATGAGCAGTTCTTC	CASSDSLAAYNEQFF